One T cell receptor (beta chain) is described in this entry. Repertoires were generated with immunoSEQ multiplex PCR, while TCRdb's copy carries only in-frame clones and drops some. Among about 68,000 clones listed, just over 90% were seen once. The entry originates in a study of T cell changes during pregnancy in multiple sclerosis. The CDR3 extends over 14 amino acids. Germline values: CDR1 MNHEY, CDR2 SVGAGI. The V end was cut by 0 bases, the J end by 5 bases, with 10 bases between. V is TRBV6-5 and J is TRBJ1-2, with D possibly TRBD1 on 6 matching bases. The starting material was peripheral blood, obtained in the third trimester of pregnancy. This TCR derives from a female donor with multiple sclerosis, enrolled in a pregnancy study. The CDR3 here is CASSYSYRAYGYTF. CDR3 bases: TGTGCCAGCAGTTACTCGTACAGGGCTTATGGCTACACCTTC.